Sequencing of this T cell receptor beta chain was carried out in a study of T cells after yellow fever vaccination. Study-wide results and caveats: Just a small share of clonotypes turned up in the CD4 compartment as well as the CD8 compartment. The secondary response was weaker but peaked faster, day 5 versus 15. Booster samples showed a return of most primary-vaccination clones (roughly 96% CD4, around 88% CD8).

Trimming removed 5 bases at V and 13 bases at J, with 15 bases between. Per germline, CDR1 SGHTA and CDR2 FQGNSA. The CDR3 spans 12 residues. This clonotype was seen many times. Its matching antigen is unknown. Synthesis of TCR cDNA relied on 5'RACE template switching, which attached a universal primer site and UMIs. Each CDR3 protein is one row after TCRdb ran MiXCR on the 5' RACE reads. The table shows some 260,000 distinct CDR3 sequences, with roughly 4.8% occurring only once. This chain joins TRBV7-2 and TRBJ2-1; D possibly corresponds to TRBD2 (5 bases). This clonotype was sampled from a man aged 18 to 35 who received the YFV17D yellow fever vaccine. The sequences come from CD4+ T cells sorted from PBMCs, collected on the day of the yellow fever booster vaccination. In DNA form, the CDR3 reads TGTGCCAGCAGCCTGATCTTCGGGGTTCAGTTCTTC. Protein: CASSLIFGVQFF.